A single sample gave rise to the 2 T cell receptor beta chains below, sequenced in a study of response to subunit inactivated influenza vaccine. TCRdb reanalysed the RT-PCR reads using MiXCR and keeps one entry per CDR3 protein. The table includes under 850,000 distinct CDR3 sequences, about a fifth detected once. The material was PBMCs from blood, obtained more than 4 days after vaccination. The receptors originated from a man aged 45-60 years who received an inactivated influenza vaccine.

The chain couples TRBV7-2 to TRBJ2-4, with 8 nucleotides matching TRBD1. Germline assignment: CDR1 SGHTA and CDR2 FQGNSA. This CDR3 is built from 16 residues. V shed 6 bases, J shed 1 base, and the junction held 8 bases outside the gene matches. The CDR3 is CASRLTGGRAKNIQYF. CDR3 in DNA: TGTGCCAGCAGGTTAACAGGGGGGAGGGCCAAAAACATTCAGTACTTC.

This clonotype came up a few times. V usage is TRBV20-1 and J usage is TRBJ2-1, with TRBD2 matching over 7 bases. The CDR3 is made up of 15 amino acids. The germline gives CDR1 DFQATT, CDR2 SNEGSKA (reference sequence). V lost 0 bases and J lost 7; bases outside the gene matches: 9. CDR3 loop: CSARDGRTSTNEQFF. The CDR3 nucleotides read TGCAGTGCTAGAGATGGCCGGACTAGTACGAATGAGCAGTTCTTC.